The 23 T cell receptor beta chains given below trace back to one sample, sequenced in a study of control samples from healthy donors and cancer patients. Some clones are missing from TCRdb's copy, which holds only in-frame ones; the method was immunoSEQ multiplex PCR. The table includes about 130,000 clones, about 92% detected once. Sequenced input: blood. The receptors stem from a woman aged 50 to 65 in good health.

V and J are TRBV27 and TRBJ1-1; D gene ambiguous. The V gene's germline CDR1 is MNHEY and CDR2 SMNVEV (reference sequence). Between the trimmed V and J ends, which lost 3 bases and 0 bases, there was a span of 5 bases. The CDR3 is 13 residues long. CDR3 sequence (DNA): TGTGCCAGCAGTTTCACGGTGAACACTGAAGCTTTCTTT. Protein sequence: CASSFTVNTEAFF.

V gene TRBV6-2 or TRBV6-3 combines with J gene TRBJ2-7; D unresolved. This CDR3 has 11 amino acids. The V and J ends lost 4 bases and 5 bases respectively, with 6 bases between them. Germline V gives CDR1 MNHEY, CDR2 SVGEGT. CDR3: CASSSANEQYF. In DNA, the CDR3 is TGTGCCAGCAGTTCAGCGAACGAGCAGTACTTC.

The chain has TRBV19 and TRBJ2-6; D is undetermined. V gave up 5 bases and J gave up 0 bases, with 8 bases separating them. This CDR3 spans 15 amino acids. Germline V gives CDR1 LNHDA, CDR2 SQIVND (reference sequence). In DNA form, the CDR3 reads TGTGCCAGTAGTTCCATATCCTCTGGGGCCAACGTCCTGACTTTC. Protein product: CASSSISSGANVLTF.

This CDR3 reads CSVGLAGGPRNEQYF. CDR3 in DNA: TGCAGCGTTGGCCTAGCGGGGGGGCCTAGGAACGAGCAGTACTTC. The chain is built from TRBV29-1 and TRBJ2-7; 12 nucleotides align to TRBD2. Germline V CDR1 and CDR2: SQVTM, ANQGSEA. V shed 4 bases, J shed 5 bases, and the junction held 9 bases outside the gene matches. The CDR3 is 15 residues long.

This chain joins TRBV7-9 and TRBJ1-3; no definite D call. The V end was cut by 3 bases, the J end by 3 bases, with 15 bases between. Germline V gives CDR1 SEHNR, CDR2 FQNEAQ (reference sequence). This CDR3 spans 16 amino acids. The CDR3 protein is CASSLGRTMFGNTIYF. The CDR3 coding sequence is TGTGCCAGCAGCTTGGGCAGGACTATGTTTGGAAACACCATATATTTT.

V is TRBV6-5 and J is TRBJ1-2; D is ambiguous. CDR3 size: 13 residues. Between the trimmed V and J ends, which lost 6 bases and 5 bases, there was a span of 13 bases. Germline loops: CDR1 MNHEY, CDR2 SVGAGI. The CDR3 DNA reads as TGTGCCAGCAGGCCGCAGGACCTATATGGCTACACCTTC. Its translation: CASRPQDLYGYTF.

This rearrangement joins TRBV5-1 to TRBJ1-1, with D possibly matching TRBD1 (5 bases). V was shortened by 3 bases and J by 1 base, with 10 bases between the two germline ends. Germline V gene data show CDR1 as SGHRS and CDR2 as YFSETQ. CDR3 length equals 14 residues. In DNA form, the CDR3 reads TGCGCCAGCAGCTCGACAGACTGGAACACTGAAGCTTTCTTT. The encoded protein is CASSSTDWNTEAFF.

This clone was found a few times. The chain uses TRBV25-1 and TRBJ1-3; D is undetermined. Germline V gene data show CDR1 as MGHDK and CDR2 as SYGVNS. The CDR3 is 15 amino acids. Trimming took off 4 bases at V and 0 bases at J, with 10 bases between the two ends. CDR3 sequence: CASSARTNSGNTIYF. The CDR3 DNA sequence: TGTGCCAGCAGTGCTAGGACTAACTCTGGAAACACCATATATTTT.

This chain uses TRBV10-3 with TRBJ1-2; the D is unclear. Trimming removed 2 bases from V and 8 bases from J, with 15 bases in between. Germline V gene lookup returns CDR1 ENHRY and CDR2 SYGVKD. CDR3 length: 14 residues. The CDR3 region is CAISEDLEGWGYTF. CDR3 nucleotides: TGTGCCATCAGTGAGGATTTGGAGGGCTGGGGCTACACCTTC.

The rearrangement joins TRBV6-6 to TRBJ2-2; TRBD2 is a possible D gene (6 bases). The CDR3 sequence is 13 residues long. The germline V gene encodes CDR1 MNHNY and CDR2 SVGAGI (reference sequence). Trimming shortened V by 5 bases and J by 6 bases, and 10 bases separated the two germline ends. The CDR3 nucleotides are TGTGCCAGCAGTGGCGGGGCGTCCGGGGAGCTGTTTTTT. It encodes CASSGGASGELFF.

The rearrangement links TRBV10-2 to TRBJ2-7; TRBD1 aligns across 9 bases. Germline lookup yields CDR1 WSHSY and CDR2 SAAADI. Trimming removed 5 bases from V and 4 bases from J; junction bases left unmatched: 3. The CDR3 consists of 13 residues. In DNA form, the CDR3 reads TGCGCCAGCAGTAAGACAGGGGGATACGAGCAGTACTTC. Its translation: CASSKTGGYEQYF.

The V gene is TRBV28, the J gene TRBJ1-1; tentative D call: TRBD1 (5 bases). The germline CDR1 and CDR2 sequences are MDHEN and SYDVKM. The CDR3 totals 14 residues. V lost 1 base and J lost 5, with 11 bases in between. CDR3 protein: CASSLFGEGTEAFF. The CDR3, as DNA: TGTGCCAGCAGTTTATTCGGGGAGGGGACTGAAGCTTTCTTT. Drawing the rest from reference TRBV28 and TRBJ1-1, the complete variable domain is DVKVTQSSRYLVKRTGEKVFLECVQDMDHENMFWYRQDPGLGLRLIYFSYDVKMKEKGDIPEGYSVSREKKERFSLILESASTNQTSMYLCASSLFGEGTEAFFGQGTRLTVV.

This clone was seen once. CDR3 nucleotides: TGTGCCAGCAGCTTATTCGGCAGGGTGGACTCCTACGAGCAGTACTTC. This codes for CASSLFGRVDSYEQYF. The V and J genes are TRBV7-9 and TRBJ2-7; a possible D gene is TRBD1 (5 bases). CDR3 size: 16 residues. CDR1 and CDR2 (germline): SEHNR, FQNEAQ (reference sequence). V dropped 2 bases and J dropped 0 bases, with 14 bases sitting between them.

Notes on this clone: At the DNA level, this CDR3 is encoded by other sequences in the same sample as well. The chain couples TRBV27 to TRBJ2-7; D is ambiguous. Trimming pared 3 bases from V and 0 bases from J, leaving 9 bases between. Germline V gene lookup returns CDR1 MNHEY and CDR2 SMNVEV (reference sequence). The CDR3 loop spans 14 amino acids. The CDR3 spells CASSLGRSSYEQYF. In DNA, the CDR3 is TGTGCCAGCAGTTTGGGCCGTAGCTCCTACGAGCAGTACTTC.

The V gene is TRBV14, the J gene TRBJ1-4; D is unclear. Trimming shortened V by 2 bases and J by 17 bases, and 15 bases separated the two germline ends. The V gene's germline CDR1 is SGHDN and CDR2 FVKESK. The CDR3 has 12 amino acids. The CDR3 is CASSQNSRTVFF. The CDR3 nucleotides are TGTGCCAGCAGCCAAAACTCCCGGACGGTTTTTTTT.

In its sample, this clone was seen many times. J is TRBJ2-7 and V is TRBV21-1. TRBV21-1 is annotated as a pseudogene. The CDR3 sequence is 15 residues long. CDR3 nucleotide sequence: TGTGCCAGCACCTATCTACTCGGGCTATTCTACGAGCAGTACTTC. It translates to CASTYLLGLFYEQYF.

J is TRBJ2-3 and V is TRBV6-2 or TRBV6-3; D remains unclear. Per the germline V gene, CDR1 is MNHEY and CDR2 is SVGEGT. The CDR3 is made up of 14 amino acids. V dropped 0 bases and J dropped 4 bases, with 8 bases sitting between them. CDR3 nucleotides: TGTGCCAGCAGTTACTCGACGGTAGCAGATACGCAGTATTTT. Residues: CASSYSTVADTQYF.

This clone was counted a few times. The chain links TRBV28 to TRBJ1-5; a weak D match, TRBD1 (6 bases). The germline V gene has CDR1 MDHEN and CDR2 SYDVKM. The CDR3 is 15 amino acids. V lost 4 bases and J lost 4, with 14 bases in between. The CDR3 DNA is TGTGCCAGCAGTTCTCGGGGGCCTCCGAATCAGCCCCAGCATTTT. This gives the protein CASSSRGPPNQPQHF.

The J gene is TRBJ1-1, the V gene TRBV2; D possibly corresponds to TRBD1 (5 bases). CDR3 length: 14 amino acids. Germline-derived CDR1 and CDR2 are SNHLY and FYNNEI. V was clipped by 6 bases and J by 1 base, with 12 bases between them. CDR3 sequence reads: CASSYGHRNTEAFF. DNA of the CDR3: TGTGCCAGCAGCTACGGACACCGGAACACTGAAGCTTTCTTT.

This clone was detected once. The chain employs TRBV14 and TRBJ2-7; D ambiguous. The CDR3 runs to 12 residues. In germline, CDR1 is SGHDN, CDR2 FVKESK. V dropped 4 bases and J dropped 7 bases, with 11 bases sitting between them. Here the CDR3 reads CASSPYVGEQYF. The CDR3 DNA sequence: TGTGCCAGCAGCCCTTACGTAGGAGAGCAGTACTTC.

This chain uses TRBV10-3 with TRBJ1-3, with TRBD1 matching over 7 bases. V lost 9 bases and J lost 4; bases outside the gene matches: 9. The CDR3 contains 14 residues. Germline V gives CDR1 ENHRY, CDR2 SYGVKD. This CDR3 is CAIRQGGDGNTIYF. CDR3 DNA: TGTGCCATTAGACAGGGAGGGGACGGAAACACCATATATTTT.

This clone occurred once. The chain is built from TRBV2 and TRBJ2-1; TRBD2 matches at 16 bases. Germline trimming cut 6 bases from V and 0 bases from J; bases unmatched to any gene: 8. This CDR3 has 19 amino acids. CDR1 is SNHLY and CDR2 is FYNNEI in the germline V gene. CDR3 in amino acids: CASRIPGLAGGSSYNEQFF. The CDR3 DNA sequence: TGTGCCAGCAGAATTCCGGGACTAGCGGGGGGGAGCTCCTACAATGAGCAGTTCTTC.

V usage is TRBV3-1 (or the pseudogene TRBV3-2) and J usage is TRBJ1-6, with D tentatively TRBD1 (6 bases). The V and J ends lost 2 bases and 5 bases respectively, with 7 bases between them. The CDR3 consists of 14 residues. Germline loops: CDR1 LGHDT, CDR2 YNNKEL (reference sequence). Written as DNA, the CDR3 is TGTGCCAGCAGCCAAAGGGACAATAATTCACCCCTCCACTTT. Its protein product is CASSQRDNNSPLHF.